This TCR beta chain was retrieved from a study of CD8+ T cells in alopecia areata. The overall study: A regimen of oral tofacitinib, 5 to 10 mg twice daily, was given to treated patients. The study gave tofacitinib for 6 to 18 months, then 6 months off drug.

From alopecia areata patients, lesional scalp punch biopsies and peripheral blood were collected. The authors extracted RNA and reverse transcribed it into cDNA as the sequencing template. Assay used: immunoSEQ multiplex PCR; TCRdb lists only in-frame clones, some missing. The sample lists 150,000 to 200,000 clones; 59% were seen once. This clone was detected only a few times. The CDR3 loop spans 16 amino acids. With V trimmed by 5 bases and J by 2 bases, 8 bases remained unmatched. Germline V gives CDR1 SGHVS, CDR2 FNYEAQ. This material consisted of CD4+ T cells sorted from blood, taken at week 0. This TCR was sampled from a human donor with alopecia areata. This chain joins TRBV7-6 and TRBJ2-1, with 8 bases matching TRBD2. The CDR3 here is CASSRGGGGPYNEQFF. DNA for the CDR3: TGTGCCAGCAGCCGTGGGGGCGGGGGGCCCTACAATGAGCAGTTCTTC.